The rows below give T cell receptor beta chains drawn from one sample of a study of Graves' ophthalmopathy and Graves' hyperthyroidism. TCRdb reanalysed the multiplex PCR reads using MiXCR and keeps one entry per CDR3 protein. Of some 750,000 distinct CDR3 sequences in the sample, around 40% were seen once. Sequenced sample: peripheral blood. The source of these receptors is an adult man with Graves' ophthalmopathy. Each CDR3 is given with its conserved first and last residue. Fields, in order: clone size, CDR3 length, V gene, J gene, D gene, CDR3 DNA, CDR3 protein. A D gene is named only where the DNA matches it firmly. The size entry is marked missing in some rows and otherwise reads once, few, many or a size class.

abundance: many; len: 13; v_gene: TRBV7-2; j_gene: TRBJ2-7; d_gene: -; CDR3nt: TGTGCCAGCAGCTTACCGGGATTGGACGAGCAGTACTTC; CDR3aa: CASSLPGLDEQYF
abundance: once; len: 15; v_gene: TRBV19; j_gene: TRBJ1-5; d_gene: -; CDR3nt: TGTGCCAGTAGTATCTCGACGTCCCAGTGGCAGCCCCAGCATTTT; CDR3aa: CASSISTSQWQPQHF
abundance: few; len: 15; v_gene: TRBV9; j_gene: TRBJ1-6; d_gene: -; CDR3nt: TGTGCCAGCAGTCTAGGGCTGACCTATAATTCACCCCTCCACTTT; CDR3aa: CASSLGLTYNSPLHF
abundance: -; len: 14; v_gene: TRBV29-1; j_gene: TRBJ2-2; d_gene: -; CDR3nt: TGCAGCGGCAGGGAATCTCCGAACACCGGGGAGCTGTTTTTT; CDR3aa: CSGRESPNTGELFF
abundance: once; len: 17; v_gene: TRBV7-2; j_gene: TRBJ2-7; d_gene: TRBD2; CDR3nt: TGTGCCAGCAGCTTACGTCCGGGACTAGTGGTCTTCTACGGGCAGTACTTC; CDR3aa: CASSLRPGLVVFYGQYF
abundance: many; len: 12; v_gene: TRBV10-3; j_gene: TRBJ1-6; d_gene: -; CDR3nt: TGTGCCAGCACTCGCGGCCATCCACCCCTCCACTTT; CDR3aa: CASTRGHPPLHF
abundance: few; len: 14; v_gene: TRBV7-2; j_gene: TRBJ2-7; d_gene: -; CDR3nt: TGTGCCAGCAGCCAAGAGGGGAGCACCTACGAGCAGTACTTC; CDR3aa: CASSQEGSTYEQYF
abundance: -; len: 17; v_gene: TRBV11-1; j_gene: TRBJ1-3; d_gene: -; CDR3nt: TGTGCCAGCAGCTTAGATGTCGGGGCCATCTCTGGAAACACCATATATTTT; CDR3aa: CASSLDVGAISGNTIYF
abundance: -; len: 14; v_gene: TRBV20-1; j_gene: TRBJ2-7; d_gene: -; CDR3nt: TGCAGTGCTAGTGAGGGCTCGATTTGGGATGAGCAGTACTTC; CDR3aa: CSASEGSIWDEQYF
abundance: few; len: 15; v_gene: TRBV14; j_gene: TRBJ1-1; d_gene: -; CDR3nt: TGTGCCAGCAGCCAAGGGGGGACACCAAACACTGAAGCTTTCTTT; CDR3aa: CASSQGGTPNTEAFF
abundance: once; len: 15; v_gene: TRBV14; j_gene: TRBJ2-7; d_gene: -; CDR3nt: TGTGCCAGCAGTCCGTCGGGACTTACCTCCTACGAGCAGTACTTC; CDR3aa: CASSPSGLTSYEQYF
abundance: -; len: 13; v_gene: TRBV10-2; j_gene: TRBJ1-2; d_gene: -; CDR3nt: TGCGCCAGCACCCCCGGGGGGCTTAGGGGCTACACCTTC; CDR3aa: CASTPGGLRGYTF
abundance: many; len: 14; v_gene: TRBV15; j_gene: TRBJ1-2; d_gene: TRBD1; CDR3nt: TGTGCCACCAGCAGGGGGACAGGTTCCTATGGCTACACCTTC; CDR3aa: CATSRGTGSYGYTF
abundance: -; len: 12; v_gene: TRBV4-3; j_gene: TRBJ1-1; d_gene: -; CDR3nt: TGCGCCAGGGGTTACATGAACACTGAAGCTTTCTTT; CDR3aa: CARGYMNTEAFF
abundance: -; len: 15; v_gene: TRBV11-2; j_gene: TRBJ2-5; d_gene: TRBD2; CDR3nt: TGTGCCAGCAGCTTCGGACTAGCGGGAGATGAGACCCAGTACTTC; CDR3aa: CASSFGLAGDETQYF
abundance: -; len: 12; v_gene: TRBV2; j_gene: TRBJ1-2; d_gene: TRBD1; CDR3nt: TGTGCCAGCAGGTGGACAGGGGGTGGCTACACCTTC; CDR3aa: CASRWTGGGYTF
abundance: few; len: 13; v_gene: TRBV5-1; j_gene: TRBJ2-7; d_gene: -; CDR3nt: TGCGCCAGCAGCTTGGCCCGGAGATACGAGCAGTACTTC; CDR3aa: CASSLARRYEQYF
abundance: -; len: 14; v_gene: TRBV5-1; j_gene: TRBJ1-2; d_gene: TRBD1; CDR3nt: TGCGCCAGCAGCTTACAGGGGGACCGCTATGGCTACACCTTC; CDR3aa: CASSLQGDRYGYTF
abundance: many; len: 13; v_gene: TRBV29-1; j_gene: TRBJ1-1; d_gene: TRBD1; CDR3nt: TGCAGCGTGCGAGAGAGGGGGCGCACTGAAGCTTTCTTT; CDR3aa: CSVRERGRTEAFF